This paragraph reports one T cell receptor (beta chain). The sample is drawn from a study of CD8 T cells in Susac syndrome. V was trimmed by 1 base and J by 0 bases, leaving 6 bases between them. CDR1 and CDR2 from the germline V gene are MNHEY and SVGEGT. This CDR3 has 14 residues. Random hexamers primed reverse transcription of roughly 0.45 to 1 ug RNA. TCRdb reprocessed the immunoSEQ multiplex PCR reads via MiXCR and lists one record per CDR3 protein. Of some 150,000 distinct CDR3 sequences in the sample, 95% are singletons; the top ten hold 0.14% to 0.15%. This TCR came from a human donor with multiple sclerosis. The source material was CD8+ T cells from PBMCs. The chain combines TRBV6-2 or TRBV6-3 with TRBJ1-2, with D possibly TRBD1 on 6 matching bases. CDR3 sequence (DNA): TGTGCCAGCAGTTACTGGACAGCTAACTATGGCTACACCTTC. Its translation: CASSYWTANYGYTF.